Listed below are T cell receptor beta chains from one sample, sequenced in a study of cytomegalovirus exposure and HLA in healthy donors. The assay was immunoSEQ multiplex PCR, and TCRdb's table has in-frame clones only and misses some. The table shows some 100,000 clones, with around 80% occurring only once. The sequencing input was PBMCs. The receptors were sampled from a woman aged 18-29 years in good health and CMV-seronegative. The CDR3 runs from the conserved cysteine through the conserved F or W. Each record gives: J gene, clone size, D gene, V gene, CDR3 DNA, CDR3 protein. A D gene is named only where the DNA matches it firmly. Not every row has a clone size; where given, it reads once, few, many or a size class.

J gene: TRBJ2-7; clone size: .; D gene: TRBD1; V gene: TRBV6-5; CDR3 DNA: TGTGCCAGCAGTTACCGAGGACAGGGCCCACCCTACGAGCAGTACTTC; CDR3 protein: CASSYRGQGPPYEQYF
J gene: TRBJ2-3; clone size: .; D gene: .; V gene: TRBV6-5; CDR3 DNA: TGTGCCAGCAGTTCACACCCAGGGCTCACAGATACGCAGTATTTT; CDR3 protein: CASSSHPGLTDTQYF
J gene: TRBJ1-4; clone size: once; D gene: TRBD1; V gene: TRBV5-1; CDR3 DNA: TGCGCCAGCAGTCTCCGGGACAGGGGCACAACTAATGAAAAACTGTTTTTT; CDR3 protein: CASSLRDRGTTNEKLFF
J gene: TRBJ2-1; clone size: once; D gene: TRBD1; V gene: TRBV9; CDR3 DNA: TGTGCCAGCAGTTCCGGGACAGGGATTTACAATGAGCAGTTCTTC; CDR3 protein: CASSSGTGIYNEQFF
J gene: TRBJ2-7; clone size: .; D gene: TRBD2; V gene: TRBV19; CDR3 DNA: TGTGCCAGTAGTCCAAGGACTAGCGACTACGAGCAGTACTTC; CDR3 protein: CASSPRTSDYEQYF
J gene: TRBJ2-5; clone size: .; D gene: .; V gene: TRBV7-3; CDR3 DNA: TGTGCCAGCAGCTTAAGAGGGCCACGAGAGACCCAGTACTTC; CDR3 protein: CASSLRGPRETQYF
J gene: TRBJ1-1; clone size: .; D gene: TRBD1; V gene: TRBV9; CDR3 DNA: TGTGCCAGCAGCGAAAACCGGGACAGTGCCGAAGAAGCTTTCTTT; CDR3 protein: CASSENRDSAEEAFF
J gene: TRBJ2-5; clone size: .; D gene: .; V gene: TRBV30; CDR3 DNA: TGTGCCTGGGAGGATGGGGAGACCCAGTACTTC; CDR3 protein: CAWEDGETQYF
J gene: TRBJ1-3; clone size: .; D gene: TRBD1; V gene: TRBV15; CDR3 DNA: TGTGCCACCAGCACCACGGACAGGGGTTTTTCTGGAAACACCATATATTTT; CDR3 protein: CATSTTDRGFSGNTIYF
J gene: TRBJ2-7; clone size: .; D gene: .; V gene: TRBV29-1; CDR3 DNA: TGCAGCGTTGATCGAGGGAACGAGCAGTACTTC; CDR3 protein: CSVDRGNEQYF
J gene: TRBJ1-1; clone size: .; D gene: .; V gene: TRBV5-5; CDR3 DNA: TGTGCCAGCAGCCGTGTTTACAGAAACTACGAATCCGGGAGGACTGAAGCTTTCTTT; CDR3 protein: CASSRVYRNYESGRTEAFF
J gene: TRBJ2-3; clone size: .; D gene: .; V gene: TRBV30; CDR3 DNA: TGTGCCTGGAGTCGGGGGACTAGCACAGATACGCAGTATTTT; CDR3 protein: CAWSRGTSTDTQYF
J gene: TRBJ2-3; clone size: .; D gene: .; V gene: TRBV19; CDR3 DNA: TGTGCCAGTAGTATAGAAGGGGCCCGCACAGATACGCAGTATTTT; CDR3 protein: CASSIEGARTDTQYF
J gene: TRBJ1-6; clone size: .; D gene: .; V gene: TRBV4-1; CDR3 DNA: TGCGCCAGCAGCCAAGAAGAAGGGCAGGGGAAAACCCTCCACTTT; CDR3 protein: CASSQEEGQGKTLHF
J gene: TRBJ2-7; clone size: .; D gene: .; V gene: TRBV25-1; CDR3 DNA: TGTGCCAGCAGTGAATATTGGGGGGGCAGCGAGCAGTACTTC; CDR3 protein: CASSEYWGGSEQYF
J gene: TRBJ2-2; clone size: .; D gene: TRBD2; V gene: TRBV19; CDR3 DNA: TGTGCCAGTAGTATAGATCGAGGGACTAGCACCGGGGAGCTGTTTTTT; CDR3 protein: CASSIDRGTSTGELFF
J gene: TRBJ2-7; clone size: .; D gene: TRBD1; V gene: TRBV7-7; CDR3 DNA: TGTGCTAGCAGCTCTGGACAGGGGAGCGAGCAGTACTTC; CDR3 protein: CASSSGQGSEQYF
J gene: TRBJ2-7; clone size: .; D gene: .; V gene: TRBV25-1; CDR3 DNA: TGTGCCAGTCGAGGGCCGCGGGGCAACTACGAGCAGTACTTC; CDR3 protein: CASRGPRGNYEQYF
J gene: TRBJ2-2; clone size: few; D gene: .; V gene: TRBV7-7; CDR3 DNA: TGTGCCAGCAGCCCCGTGGCCAACACCGGGGAGCTGTTTTTT; CDR3 protein: CASSPVANTGELFF
J gene: TRBJ2-3; clone size: .; D gene: .; V gene: TRBV9; CDR3 DNA: TGTGCCAGCAGCGTAGTTGCTGACTCTAGCGTACGCACAGATACGCAGTATTTT; CDR3 protein: CASSVVADSSVRTDTQYF
J gene: TRBJ1-5; clone size: .; D gene: .; V gene: TRBV6-1; CDR3 DNA: TGTGCCAGCACGAGGGGCGGGGATCAGCCCCAGCATTTT; CDR3 protein: CASTRGGDQPQHF
J gene: TRBJ1-2; clone size: once; D gene: TRBD1; V gene: TRBV4-3; CDR3 DNA: TGCGCCAGCAGCCAAGATTTTAGGACAGGGGATCCAGATGGCTACACCTTC; CDR3 protein: CASSQDFRTGDPDGYTF
J gene: TRBJ2-6; clone size: .; D gene: .; V gene: TRBV19; CDR3 DNA: TGTGCCAGTAGTATAGAGACAGTTCCTCCCTTAAGGGCCAACGTCCTGACTTTC; CDR3 protein: CASSIETVPPLRANVLTF
J gene: TRBJ1-6; clone size: .; D gene: .; V gene: TRBV9; CDR3 DNA: TGTGCCAGCAGCGGCCAGGCCAGGGTCTATAATTCACCCCTCCACTTT; CDR3 protein: CASSGQARVYNSPLHF
J gene: TRBJ1-2; clone size: .; D gene: .; V gene: TRBV7-9; CDR3 DNA: TGTGCCAGCAGCTTCCAGGGGTCAAATCCTAACTATGGCTACACCTTC; CDR3 protein: CASSFQGSNPNYGYTF
J gene: TRBJ2-3; clone size: once; D gene: .; V gene: TRBV4-1; CDR3 DNA: TGCGCCAGCAGCCAAAGGGGGGGGGATACGCAGTATTTT; CDR3 protein: CASSQRGGDTQYF
J gene: TRBJ2-1; clone size: .; D gene: .; V gene: TRBV28; CDR3 DNA: TGTGCCAGCAGTTTAGGGGCGGACTCCTACAATGAGCAGTTCTTC; CDR3 protein: CASSLGADSYNEQFF
J gene: TRBJ2-3; clone size: .; D gene: .; V gene: TRBV4-1; CDR3 DNA: TGCGCCAGCAGCCAAGAGGGCAGGGGGGCCACAGATACGCAGTATTTT; CDR3 protein: CASSQEGRGATDTQYF
J gene: TRBJ2-3; clone size: .; D gene: TRBD2; V gene: TRBV30; CDR3 DNA: TGTGCCTGGAGTAGGACTAGCGGGACAGATACGCAGTATTTT; CDR3 protein: CAWSRTSGTDTQYF
J gene: TRBJ2-2; clone size: .; D gene: .; V gene: TRBV19; CDR3 DNA: TGTGCCAGTAGATTCACAGACCTGCCTGGGGAGCTGTTTTTT; CDR3 protein: CASRFTDLPGELFF
J gene: TRBJ2-2; clone size: .; D gene: .; V gene: TRBV11-3; CDR3 DNA: TGTGCCAGCAGCCCCAGGGGAAACACCGGGGAGCTGTTTTTT; CDR3 protein: CASSPRGNTGELFF
J gene: TRBJ2-6; clone size: .; D gene: TRBD1; V gene: TRBV30; CDR3 DNA: TGTGCCTGGAGTGTAGGGGACAGCAACTCTGGGGCCAACGTCCTGACTTTC; CDR3 protein: CAWSVGDSNSGANVLTF
J gene: TRBJ1-3; clone size: .; D gene: .; V gene: TRBV6-5; CDR3 DNA: TGTGCCAGCACAGGTCTCTCTGGAAACACCATATATTTT; CDR3 protein: CASTGLSGNTIYF
J gene: TRBJ2-1; clone size: .; D gene: .; V gene: TRBV5-4; CDR3 DNA: TGTGCCAGCAGCTTGAATTACGGAGGGCAGGAGCAGTTCTTC; CDR3 protein: CASSLNYGGQEQFF
J gene: TRBJ2-7; clone size: few; D gene: TRBD2; V gene: TRBV27; CDR3 DNA: TGTGCCAGCAGTCGGACTAGCGGGTCCTACGAGCAGTACTTC; CDR3 protein: CASSRTSGSYEQYF
J gene: TRBJ2-6; clone size: few; D gene: .; V gene: TRBV27; CDR3 DNA: TGTGCCAGCACCTCCTATAGCTCTGGGGCCAACGTCCTGACTTTC; CDR3 protein: CASTSYSSGANVLTF
J gene: TRBJ2-5; clone size: .; D gene: .; V gene: TRBV7-2; CDR3 DNA: TGTGCCAGCAGCCGGGGGGCGAAAGAGACCCAGTACTTC; CDR3 protein: CASSRGAKETQYF
J gene: TRBJ2-6; clone size: .; D gene: TRBD2; V gene: TRBV7-2; CDR3 DNA: TGTGCCAGCAGCTTAGCGGGGACTAGCTCATTTGGGGGGGCCAACGTCCTGACTTTC; CDR3 protein: CASSLAGTSSFGGANVLTF
J gene: TRBJ2-2; clone size: .; D gene: .; V gene: TRBV19; CDR3 DNA: TGTGCCAGTAGTATTTTCTCTAGCGCGAACACCGGGGAGCTGTTTTTT; CDR3 protein: CASSIFSSANTGELFF
J gene: TRBJ2-2; clone size: .; D gene: TRBD2; V gene: TRBV28; CDR3 DNA: TGTGCCAGCAGTTTCGTTCTAGCGGGGAACACCGGGGAGCTGTTTTTT; CDR3 protein: CASSFVLAGNTGELFF
J gene: TRBJ2-2; clone size: .; D gene: TRBD2; V gene: TRBV4-3; CDR3 DNA: TGCGCCAGCAGCCGCGGGACTAGCGGGGGGGCGGGCGGGGAGCTGTTTTTT; CDR3 protein: CASSRGTSGGAGGELFF
J gene: TRBJ2-2; clone size: .; D gene: TRBD1; V gene: TRBV7-9; CDR3 DNA: TGTGCCAGCAGCTTCTCCCGGGACAGCGCGATTTTT; CDR3 protein: CASSFSRDSAIF
J gene: TRBJ2-7; clone size: .; D gene: TRBD2; V gene: TRBV6-5; CDR3 DNA: TGTGCCAGCAGCCGCGGGAGCGAGCAGTACTTC; CDR3 protein: CASSRGSEQYF
J gene: TRBJ2-7; clone size: .; D gene: TRBD2; V gene: TRBV28; CDR3 DNA: TGTGCCAGCAGGTTAGCGGGAACTCTCCACGAGCAGTACTTC; CDR3 protein: CASRLAGTLHEQYF
J gene: TRBJ1-3; clone size: .; D gene: .; V gene: TRBV19; CDR3 DNA: TGTGCCAGTAGTCTTAGCGTATATGGAAACACCATATATTTT; CDR3 protein: CASSLSVYGNTIYF
J gene: TRBJ2-1; clone size: .; D gene: TRBD2; V gene: TRBV7-2; CDR3 DNA: TGTGCCAGCAGCTCCGTACGACTAGCGGGCAATAATGAGCAGTTCTTC; CDR3 protein: CASSSVRLAGNNEQFF
J gene: TRBJ2-5; clone size: .; D gene: TRBD1; V gene: TRBV29-1; CDR3 DNA: TGCAGCGTCGAGGGGGGACAGGGCCCCCAAGAGACCCAGTACTTC; CDR3 protein: CSVEGGQGPQETQYF
J gene: TRBJ2-7; clone size: .; D gene: TRBD2; V gene: TRBV4-3; CDR3 DNA: TGCGCCAGCAGCCAAGATAGGGGGACTAGGAGCGAGCAGTACTTC; CDR3 protein: CASSQDRGTRSEQYF
J gene: TRBJ2-1; clone size: .; D gene: .; V gene: TRBV6-1; CDR3 DNA: TGTGCCAGCAGTGAAGATAGTCTAGGGGGGGGGCAGGGTGAGCAGTTCTTC; CDR3 protein: CASSEDSLGGGQGEQFF
J gene: TRBJ1-4; clone size: .; D gene: TRBD1; V gene: TRBV5-1; CDR3 DNA: TGTGCCAGCAGCTTCGACAGGGGAAATGAAAAACTGTTTTTT; CDR3 protein: CASSFDRGNEKLFF
J gene: TRBJ2-4; clone size: .; D gene: .; V gene: TRBV28; CDR3 DNA: TGTGCCAGCAGTCAACGAGGAGGGGGCGATGAGGAGGACATTCAGTACTTC; CDR3 protein: CASSQRGGGDEEDIQYF
J gene: TRBJ1-6; clone size: .; D gene: .; V gene: TRBV4-3; CDR3 DNA: TGCGCCAGCAGCCAAGTGGTGAGGGGGACGGGAAATTCACCCCTCCACTTT; CDR3 protein: CASSQVVRGTGNSPLHF
J gene: TRBJ2-3; clone size: .; D gene: .; V gene: TRBV19; CDR3 DNA: TGTGCCAGTAGTATAGGGCCGACAGATACGCAGTATTTT; CDR3 protein: CASSIGPTDTQYF